These T cell receptor beta chains were read from a single sample in a study of graft-versus-host responses after intestinal transplantation. Using immunoSEQ multiplex PCR, the repertoire was profiled, and TCRdb retains in-frame clones only, with some absent. The table shows some 64,000 clones, with approximately 91% occurring only once. These receptors are not linked to any known antigen. Sequencing used unstimulated CD8+ T cells sorted from spleen or lymph node cells, obtained before transplant. The origin of the receptors is a human donor who was the organ donor for an intestinal transplant. CDR3s include the opening cysteine and the closing phenylalanine or tryptophan. The D gene is left open where the match is weak. Clone sizes are given selectively: once, few, many, or a class where the clone is expanded.

j_gene | v_gene | d_gene | abundance | CDR3aa | CDR3nt
TRBJ1-2 | TRBV7-2 | . | . | CASSLQGFAGYGYTF | TGTGCCAGCAGCCTACAGGGATTCGCGGGTTATGGCTACACCTTC
TRBJ1-4 | TRBV6-5 | . | . | CASSSPGEDEKLFF | TGTGCCAGCAGTTCGCCGGGGGAGGATGAAAAACTGTTTTTT
TRBJ2-2 | TRBV27 | TRBD1 | once | CASSRTGNTGELFF | TGTGCCAGCAGTAGGACAGGGAATACCGGGGAGCTGTTTTTT
TRBJ2-7 | TRBV5-6 | TRBD1 | . | CASSSGQGGYEQYF | TGTGCCAGCAGCAGTGGACAGGGGGGCTACGAGCAGTACTTC
TRBJ2-5 | TRBV7-9 | TRBD2 | . | CASSLGLAEETQYF | TGTGCCAGCAGCTTAGGGCTAGCGGAAGAGACCCAGTACTTC
TRBJ1-1 | TRBV4-3 | . | . | CASSPGTSTPGAFF | TGCGCCAGCAGCCCTGGGACATCGACCCCGGGGGCTTTCTTT
TRBJ2-1 | TRBV28 | TRBD2 | . | CASSSTSGRSSYNEQFF | TGTGCCAGCAGTTCGACTAGCGGGAGGAGCTCCTACAATGAGCAGTTCTTC
TRBJ1-1 | TRBV27 | . | . | CAAGNTEAFF | TGTGCCGCCGGTAACACTGAAGCTTTCTTT
TRBJ2-3 | TRBV28 | . | . | CASSETADTQYF | TGTGCCAGCAGTGAGACAGCAGATACGCAGTATTTT
TRBJ2-3 | TRBV13 | TRBD2 | . | CASSPQGLAASTDTQYF | TGTGCCAGCAGCCCACAGGGACTAGCGGCTAGCACAGATACGCAGTATTTT
TRBJ2-7 | TRBV28 | . | . | CASTSSYEQYF | TGTGCCAGCACCTCCTCCTACGAGCAGTACTTC
TRBJ2-1 | TRBV7-2 | . | . | CASSLNYGNEQFF | TGTGCCAGCAGCTTAAACTACGGCAATGAGCAGTTCTTC
TRBJ2-7 | TRBV15 | . | . | CATSGRGFHEQYF | TGTGCCACCAGCGGCAGGGGATTTCACGAGCAGTACTTC
TRBJ1-2 | TRBV7-9 | . | . | CASSLSTGPPGYTF | TGTGCCAGCAGCTTAAGTACAGGGCCTCCCGGCTACACCTTC
TRBJ2-7 | TRBV2 | TRBD1 | . | CASSDGQGAYEQYF | TGTGCCAGCAGTGATGGACAGGGCGCCTACGAGCAGTACTTC